These 8 T cell receptor beta chains share one sample of origin, sequenced in a study of cytotoxic CD8 clonotypes in ibrutinib-treated CLL. TCRdb's table, derived via immunoSEQ multiplex PCR, lists solely in-frame clones and lacks some. The sample records about 140,000 clones, 70% to 90% being singletons. Sequenced material: PBMCs, taken after 36 months of ibrutinib treatment. The receptors come from a human donor with chronic lymphocytic leukemia.

The rearrangement links TRBV30 to TRBJ1-1; 8 bases match TRBD1. The CDR3 contains 13 residues. V lost 4 bases and J lost 4; bases outside the gene matches: 5. Germline V gene data show CDR1 as GTSNPN and CDR2 as SVGIG (reference sequence). Here the CDR3 DNA reads TGTGCCTGGAACCTTGACAGGGGCACTGAAGCTTTCTTT. Translation: CAWNLDRGTEAFF.

The chain links TRBV9 to TRBJ2-5, with D uncertain. Germline V gives CDR1 SGDLS, CDR2 YYNGEE. The CDR3 sequence is 11 residues long. V was trimmed by 5 bases and J by 3 bases, leaving 5 bases between them. The CDR3 loop reads CASSREETQYF. The CDR3 DNA reads as TGTGCCAGCAGTCGAGAAGAGACCCAGTACTTC.

The table lists this clone with a few counts. The chain has TRBV5-6 and TRBJ1-1, with D maybe TRBD1 (5 bases). Germline-derived CDR1 and CDR2 are SGHDT and YYEEEE. This CDR3 spans 13 amino acids. The V end was cut by 4 bases, the J end by 10 bases, with 17 bases between. In DNA, the CDR3 is TGTGCCAGCAGCCCGCCGACGGGGCCCGGAGCTTTCTTT. Protein sequence: CASSPPTGPGAFF.

This clone was found a few times. J is TRBJ2-1 and V is TRBV19; D is ambiguous. There are 13 residues in the CDR3. The germline gives CDR1 LNHDA, CDR2 SQIVND (reference sequence). The V and J ends lost 2 bases and 6 bases respectively, with 8 bases between them. CDR3 residues: CASSITALNEQFF. DNA for the CDR3: TGTGCCAGTAGTATAACCGCTCTCAATGAGCAGTTCTTC.

V gene TRBV4-1 combines with J gene TRBJ2-2, with a tentative D call TRBD2 (5 bases). V lost 4 bases to trimming and J lost 7 bases, with 10 bases between them. The CDR3 covers 13 residues. The germline CDR1 and CDR2 sequences are MGHRA and YSYEKL. The CDR3 DNA is TGCGCCAGCAGCCTAGCGCTCGGCGGGGAGCTGTTTTTT. Protein: CASSLALGGELFF.

The CDR3 sequence is CASSQVGHGSHTDTQYF. The CDR3 DNA sequence: TGTGCCAGCAGCCAAGTTGGTCATGGGTCCCACACAGATACGCAGTATTTT. This sequence joins TRBV4-2 and TRBJ2-3; no definite D call. The germline CDR1 and CDR2 sequences are LGHNA and YNFKEQ. The CDR3 covers 17 residues. V lost 1 base, J lost 2 bases, and 16 bases lay in between.

This rearrangement joins TRBV5-1 to TRBJ1-1; 7 bases match TRBD1. This CDR3 contains 14 residues. The germline CDR1 and CDR2 sequences are SGHRS and YFSETQ. V lost 6 bases and J lost 0; bases outside the gene matches: 5. DNA for the CDR3: TGCGCCAGCAAGGGAGGGGGCATGAACACTGAAGCTTTCTTT. It codes for CASKGGGMNTEAFF. Using reference TRBV5-1 and TRBJ1-1 for the parts outside the CDR3, the full variable domain is KAGVTQTPRYLIKTRGQQVTLSCSPISGHRSVSWYQQTPGQGLQFLFEYFSETQRNKGNFPGRFSGRQFSNSRSEMNVSTLELGDSALYLCASKGGGMNTEAFFGQGTRLTVV.

This clone showed up just a few times. The genes are TRBV18 and TRBJ1-4, with D uncertain. From germline, CDR1 is KGHSH and CDR2 LQKENI. Between the trimmed V and J ends, which lost 2 bases and 8 bases, there was a span of 12 bases. The CDR3 is 14 amino acids. CDR3 sequence: CASSPRGSLEKLFF. The CDR3 DNA is TGTGCCAGCTCACCAAGAGGGAGTCTCGAAAAACTGTTTTTT.